This T cell receptor (beta chain) was observed in a study of cytomegalovirus exposure and HLA in healthy donors. General study points: Sequencing likely produced, as an artifact, a cluster of highly shared sequence variants.

As for this clone: No antigen is known for it.

PCR involved 60 Vbeta and 13 Jbeta primers. Some clones are missing from TCRdb's copy, which holds only in-frame ones; the method was immunoSEQ multiplex PCR. There are 120,000 to 150,000 clones in the sample; about 70% occur only once, and roughly 4% lies in the top ten. This TCR derives from a man aged 18 to 30 in good health and CMV-seronegative. The specimen sequenced was PBMCs.

The CDR3 region is CASREDSDQETQYF. As DNA, the CDR3 is TGTGCCAGCAGAGAGGACAGCGACCAAGAGACCCAGTACTTC. V gene TRBV2 combines with J gene TRBJ2-5; tentative D call: TRBD1 (6 bases). Germline loops: CDR1 SNHLY, CDR2 FYNNEI. The CDR3 sequence is 14 residues long. Trimming took off 6 bases at V and 0 bases at J, with 11 bases between the two ends.